Listed below are T cell receptor beta chains from one sample, sequenced in a study of cytomegalovirus exposure and HLA in healthy donors. Measured with immunoSEQ multiplex PCR; TCRdb has only the in-frame clones, and not every one. The table records around 110,000 clones, roughly 80% of them present only once. The sequencing sample was made of PBMCs. These receptors all stem from a man between 60 and 70 years old in good health and CMV-seronegative. Both conserved end residues are part of each CDR3. D genes are given only for firm matches. The size of a clone is reported for some rows only, either as once, few or many, or as a class for expanded clones.

d_gene: TRBD2
abundance: -
j_gene: TRBJ2-5
v_gene: TRBV9
CDR3nt: TGTGCCAGCAGCGTAGCACTAGCGGGGGGCCCCCAAGAGACCCAGTACTTC
CDR3aa: CASSVALAGGPQETQYF

d_gene: TRBD1
abundance: -
j_gene: TRBJ2-3
v_gene: TRBV5-1
CDR3nt: TGCGCCAGCAGCAAAGACAGGGGTTTCGCAGATACGCAGTATTTT
CDR3aa: CASSKDRGFADTQYF

d_gene: -
abundance: -
j_gene: TRBJ1-2
v_gene: TRBV5-1
CDR3nt: TGCGCCAGCAGCTCCACCGACAGCTATGGCTACACCTTC
CDR3aa: CASSSTDSYGYTF

d_gene: TRBD1
abundance: -
j_gene: TRBJ1-2
v_gene: TRBV5-8
CDR3nt: TGTGCCAGCAGGTACCCGACAGGGGTAAACTATGGCTACACCTTC
CDR3aa: CASRYPTGVNYGYTF

d_gene: -
abundance: once
j_gene: TRBJ2-3
v_gene: TRBV9
CDR3nt: TGTGCCAGCAGCGATGGCTCGCGGGGGCCCCGGGGCACAGATACGCAGTATTTT
CDR3aa: CASSDGSRGPRGTDTQYF

d_gene: TRBD1
abundance: -
j_gene: TRBJ1-6
v_gene: TRBV9
CDR3nt: TGTGCCAGCAGCGCAACAGGGGATGTTAATAATTCACCCCTCCACTTT
CDR3aa: CASSATGDVNNSPLHF

d_gene: TRBD2
abundance: -
j_gene: TRBJ2-5
v_gene: TRBV5-4
CDR3nt: TGTGCCAGCAGCTTTATAGCGGGGGGTCGGGAGACCCAGTACTTC
CDR3aa: CASSFIAGGRETQYF

d_gene: TRBD2
abundance: -
j_gene: TRBJ2-5
v_gene: TRBV5-4
CDR3nt: TGTGCCAGCAGCTTGCGATTTAGCGGGGGCGGGGAGACCCAGTACTTC
CDR3aa: CASSLRFSGGGETQYF

d_gene: TRBD1
abundance: -
j_gene: TRBJ2-2
v_gene: TRBV4-2
CDR3nt: TGTGCCAGCAGCAGGGACAGGGGGATCGGGGAGCTGTTTTTT
CDR3aa: CASSRDRGIGELFF

d_gene: TRBD1
abundance: -
j_gene: TRBJ2-4
v_gene: TRBV28
CDR3nt: TGTGCCAGCAGCCCACCGGACAGGGCCAAAAACATTCAGTACTTC
CDR3aa: CASSPPDRAKNIQYF

d_gene: TRBD2
abundance: few
j_gene: TRBJ2-7
v_gene: TRBV2
CDR3nt: TGTGCCAGCAGTGGGTTCGCGGGGGACGGTTCCTACGAGCAGTACTTC
CDR3aa: CASSGFAGDGSYEQYF

d_gene: -
abundance: -
j_gene: TRBJ1-5
v_gene: TRBV19
CDR3nt: TGTGCCAGTAGGCCGTTACAGGGAGGCAATCAGCCCCAGCATTTT
CDR3aa: CASRPLQGGNQPQHF

d_gene: TRBD1
abundance: -
j_gene: TRBJ1-3
v_gene: TRBV9
CDR3nt: TGTGCCAGCAGCGTCACCGGGACAGAGGGAAACACCATATATTTT
CDR3aa: CASSVTGTEGNTIYF

d_gene: -
abundance: -
j_gene: TRBJ2-7
v_gene: TRBV20-1
CDR3nt: TGCAGTCTCATCCGTCAGAGGGAGCAGTACTTC
CDR3aa: CSLIRQREQYF

d_gene: -
abundance: -
j_gene: TRBJ1-2
v_gene: TRBV18
CDR3nt: TGTGCCAGCTCCCCCGGCGGCAGCGGCTACTATGGCTACACCTTC
CDR3aa: CASSPGGSGYYGYTF

d_gene: -
abundance: few
j_gene: TRBJ1-1
v_gene: TRBV10-3
CDR3nt: TGTGCCATCAGTGTGGGGGGGTGGGGTGAAGCTTTCTTT
CDR3aa: CAISVGGWGEAFF

d_gene: TRBD2
abundance: few
j_gene: TRBJ2-3
v_gene: TRBV4-3
CDR3nt: TGCGCCAGCAGCCAAGGACTAGCGCAGGGAGATACGCAGTATTTT
CDR3aa: CASSQGLAQGDTQYF

d_gene: TRBD1
abundance: once
j_gene: TRBJ2-2
v_gene: TRBV7-8
CDR3nt: TGTGCCAGCAGCTTAAGGGACAGGACCGCCGGGGAGCTGTTTTTT
CDR3aa: CASSLRDRTAGELFF

d_gene: -
abundance: -
j_gene: TRBJ1-1
v_gene: TRBV5-1
CDR3nt: TGCGCCAGCAGCTTGGAACAGGGCACTGAAGCTTTCTTT
CDR3aa: CASSLEQGTEAFF